These 31 T cell receptor beta chains came from one sample sequenced in a study of human T cells and chemical hapten exposure. TCRdb ran MiXCR on the RACE reads and lists one entry per CDR3 protein. The table records tens of thousands of distinct CDR3 sequences, over 9% of them present only once. As to time point: patch test 2, 6 weeks after DPC sensitization. Treatment defined: therapeutic diphenylcyclopropenone sensitization with weekly scalp DPC. The source was whole blood, collected in connection with sensitization to the hapten diphenylcyclopropenone (DPC). The receptor source for this set is a woman in her fifties or sixties with alopecia areata. Some clones in this sample may be carry-over from other donors' samples.

For the CDR3, the DNA is TGTGCCTGGAGTGTACTCTACCTAGGTACTGAAGCTTTCTTT. Its protein product is CAWSVLYLGTEAFF. The chain recombines TRBV30 with TRBJ1-1; D uncertain. Between the trimmed V and J ends, which lost 0 bases and 5 bases, there was a span of 13 bases. Germline loops: CDR1 GTSNPN, CDR2 SVGIG (reference sequence). The CDR3 runs to 14 residues. Based on the CDR3 plus reference TRBV30 and TRBJ1-1, the full variable domain is SQTIHQWPATLVQPVGSPLSLECTVEGTSNPNLYWYRQAAGRGLQLLFYSVGIGQISSEVPQNLSASRPQDRQFILSSKKLLLSDSGFYLCAWSVLYLGTEAFFGQGTRLTVV.

V and J are TRBV7-3 and TRBJ2-3; D is tentatively TRBD1 or TRBD2 (5 bases each). This CDR3 is built from 17 residues. The germline V gene encodes CDR1 SGHTA and CDR2 FQGTGA. Trimming took off 3 bases at V and 0 bases at J, with 16 bases between the two ends. CDR3 amino acids: CASSLPSGTASTDTQYF. The CDR3, as DNA: TGTGCCAGCAGCTTGCCCTCCGGGACCGCGAGCACAGATACGCAGTATTTT. The variable domain in full, with the rest retrieved from reference TRBV7-3 and TRBJ2-3, is GAGVSQTPSNKVTEKGKYVELRCDPISGHTALYWYRQSLGQGPEFLIYFQGTGAADDSGLPNDRFFAVRPEGSVSTLKIQRTERGDSAVYLCASSLPSGTASTDTQYFGPGTRLTVL.

This clonotype was found many times. The chain combines TRBV6-2 or TRBV6-3 with TRBJ2-7, with 8 bases fitting TRBD2. The CDR3 sequence is 14 residues long. Germline lookup yields CDR1 MNHEY and CDR2 SVGEGT. The J segment lost 5 bases and the V segment lost 5 bases, leaving 8 bases of the junction unmatched. In DNA form, the CDR3 reads TGTGCCAGCAGTCAGCGGCGGGAGGTCAACGAGCAGTACTTC. It yields the protein CASSQRREVNEQYF.

The chain joins TRBV20-1 to TRBJ2-5; 7 nucleotides agree with TRBD2. V lost 4 bases, J lost 1 base, and 6 bases stayed unmatched. The CDR3 is 14 residues long. CDR1 and CDR2 from the germline V gene are DFQATT and SNEGSKA (reference sequence). CDR3 amino acids: CSANAGRLQETQYF. DNA for the CDR3: TGCAGTGCTAATGCCGGGAGGCTCCAAGAGACCCAGTACTTC.

The J gene is TRBJ2-7, the V gene TRBV9; 9 bases are shared with TRBD1. Trimming took 7 bases from V and 1 from J; bases not matched to a gene: 3. CDR1 and CDR2 from the germline V gene are SGDLS and YYNGEE. The CDR3 length is 13 residues. The CDR3 nucleotides are TGTGCCAGCGGGACAGGGTCTTCCTACGAGCAGTACTTC. Its protein product is CASGTGSSYEQYF.

This clonotype was observed many times. The rearrangement links TRBV5-5 to TRBJ1-6; no clear D gene. Between the trimmed V and J ends, which lost 1 base and 2 bases, there was a span of 10 bases. Germline CDR1 is SGHKS and CDR2 is YYEKEE (reference sequence). The CDR3 is made up of 16 amino acids. CDR3 nucleotides: TGTGCCAGCAGCTTGATTGGGAGCACCTATAATTCACCCCTCCACTTT. Encoded protein: CASSLIGSTYNSPLHF.

This clonotype was picked up many times. The V and J genes are TRBV7-2 and TRBJ2-3, with 8 bases that match TRBD1. This CDR3 contains 15 residues. Germline trimming cut 5 bases from V and 5 bases from J; bases unmatched to any gene: 9. The germline V gene has CDR1 SGHTA and CDR2 FQGNSA. CDR3 in DNA: TGTGCCAGCAGCCGAAGGGGCAGGGGGCAAGATACGCAGTATTTT. Translation gives CASSRRGRGQDTQYF.

This clonotype showed up just a few times. This chain joins TRBV7-6 and TRBJ2-7; 10 positions agree with TRBD1. V dropped 5 bases and J dropped 4; count of bases not matched to a gene: 8. CDR3 size: 15 residues. The V gene's germline CDR1 is SGHVS and CDR2 FNYEAQ. The CDR3 DNA reads TGTGCCAGCAGCCTCAGACCGGGACAGGGGTACGAGCAGTACTTC. This codes for CASSLRPGQGYEQYF.

The chain is built from TRBV11-2 and TRBJ2-7; TRBD2 is a possible D gene (6 bases). The CDR3 has 13 residues. CDR1 is SGHAT, CDR2 FQNNGV, per germline. Between the trimmed V and J ends, which lost 3 bases and 4 bases, there was a span of 10 bases. CDR3 DNA sequence: TGTGCCAGCAGCTTGTTTGGGGGGTACGAGCAGTACTTC. Protein sequence: CASSLFGGYEQYF.

This clonotype was recorded a few times. V is TRBV3-1 and J is TRBJ2-7, with TRBD1 as a possible D gene (5 bases). Deletions cut 4 bases from V and 4 bases from J, with 11 bases between. The CDR3 sequence is 13 residues long. Germline CDR1 LGHDT, CDR2 YNNKEL (reference sequence). The CDR3 here is CASSPRQKYEQYF. CDR3 DNA sequence: TGTGCCAGCAGCCCCCGACAGAAATACGAGCAGTACTTC.

This clonotype was counted only a few times. The genes are TRBV9 and TRBJ2-2, with TRBD1 as a possible D gene (5 bases). The germline V gene encodes CDR1 SGDLS and CDR2 YYNGEE. This CDR3 spans 16 amino acids. Trimming pared 0 bases from V and 1 base from J, leaving 10 bases between. As DNA, the CDR3 is TGTGCCAGCAGCGTAGGTGGTAGGGGGAACACCGGGGAGCTGTTTTTT. Protein product: CASSVGGRGNTGELFF. Full variable domain (remainder filled in from reference TRBV9 and TRBJ2-2): DSGVTQTPKHLITATGQRVTLRCSPRSGDLSVYWYQQSLDQGLQFLIQYYNGEERAKGNILERFSAQQFPDLHSELNLSSLELGDSALYFCASSVGGRGNTGELFFGEGSRLTVL.

V usage is TRBV5-4 and J usage is TRBJ1-5; D ambiguous. CDR1 and CDR2 (germline): SGHNT, YYREEE (reference sequence). Trimming stripped 3 bases from V and 8 bases from J, with 15 bases between. The CDR3 is made up of 14 amino acids. CDR3 protein: CASSSLGESEPQHF. DNA for the CDR3: TGTGCCAGCAGCTCTTTGGGCGAATCGGAGCCCCAGCATTTT.

This clonotype was detected many times. V usage is TRBV12-3 or TRBV12-4 and J usage is TRBJ1-5; no clear D. This CDR3 is 13 amino acids long. The V gene lost 5 bases and the J gene lost 1 base, with 6 bases spanning the gap. CDR3 region: CASSLTSNQPQHF. The CDR3 DNA follows: TGTGCCAGCAGTCTCACAAGCAATCAGCCCCAGCATTTT.

V usage is TRBV2 and J usage is TRBJ2-1; 12 nucleotides align to TRBD2. Germline-derived CDR1 and CDR2 are SNHLY and FYNNEI. The CDR3 has 16 residues. The V and J ends lost 6 bases and 5 bases, in that order; junction bases with no gene match: 8. CDR3 nucleotide sequence: TGTGCCAGCAGATGGCTACTAGCGGGAGGTAACAATGAGCAGTTCTTC. It codes for CASRWLLAGGNNEQFF.

J is TRBJ2-2 and V is TRBV19; D remains ambiguous. The CDR3 contains 14 residues. Germline V CDR1 and CDR2: LNHDA, SQIVND (reference sequence). Trimming cost V 6 bases and J 2 bases, with 10 bases left between them. This chain's CDR3 is CASSTGPNTGELFF. CDR3 DNA sequence: TGTGCCAGTAGCACCGGGCCTAACACCGGGGAGCTGTTTTTT.

This clonotype was observed at least ten times. In nucleotides, the CDR3 is TGTGCCAGCTCACCACGGACTAGCGGACACAATGAGCAGTTCTTC. Amino acids: CASSPRTSGHNEQFF. The rearrangement links TRBV18 to TRBJ2-1; 10 bases match TRBD2. Germline CDR1 KGHSH, CDR2 LQKENI. This CDR3 has 15 amino acids. Trimming took 1 base from V and 5 from J; bases not matched to a gene: 2.

The chain combines TRBV18 with TRBJ2-2; 10 bases are shared with TRBD1. V shed 3 bases and J 5 bases; nucleotides not matched to a gene: 6. The germline V gene encodes CDR1 KGHSH and CDR2 LQKENI. This CDR3 contains 16 residues. The DNA for the CDR3 is TGTGCCAGCTCACCGGGACAGGGGCCAGATACCGGGGAGCTGTTTTTT. It translates to CASSPGQGPDTGELFF.

This clonotype was counted many times. The rearrangement joins TRBV7-9 to TRBJ2-7; 9 bases match TRBD1. The trim removed 4 bases at V and 4 bases at J, leaving 2 bases unmatched. The CDR3 totals 13 residues. Germline CDR1 and CDR2: SEHNR and FQNEAQ (reference sequence). CDR3 region: CASSWGQGYEQYF. CDR3 bases: TGTGCCAGCAGCTGGGGACAGGGTTACGAGCAGTACTTC.

The rearrangement uses TRBV19 and TRBJ2-1, with 11 nucleotides matching TRBD2. CDR3 size: 13 residues. Trimming took 6 bases from V and 9 from J; bases not matched to a gene: 4. The germline gives CDR1 LNHDA, CDR2 SQIVND (reference sequence). The CDR3 sequence: CASRLAGVGEQFF. The CDR3 nucleotides read TGTGCCAGTAGACTAGCGGGAGTCGGTGAGCAGTTCTTC.

Many counts were recorded for this clonotype. This chain connects TRBV20-1 to TRBJ2-3; unclear D gene. CDR3 size: 15 residues. Trimming cost V 0 bases and J 1 base, with 11 bases left between them. From germline, CDR1 is DFQATT and CDR2 SNEGSKA (reference sequence). CDR3 sequence (DNA): TGCAGTGCTAGAGATCGGCTAGACGGCACAGATACGCAGTATTTT. It translates to CSARDRLDGTDTQYF.

This sequence joins TRBV29-1 and TRBJ1-1; D is perhaps TRBD1 (5 bases). The V gene lost 4 bases and the J gene lost 0 bases, with 6 bases spanning the gap. CDR1 and CDR2 from the germline V gene are SQVTM and ANQGSEA. This CDR3 contains 12 residues. CDR3 DNA sequence: TGCAGCGTTGCACAGGTGAACACTGAAGCTTTCTTT. This gives the protein CSVAQVNTEAFF.

This clonotype was seen at least ten times. The V call is TRBV20-1, the J call TRBJ2-1, with D unresolved. V was cut by 3 bases and J by 3 bases, with 12 bases left in between. CDR3 size: 14 residues. Germline CDR1 and CDR2: DFQATT and SNEGSKA (reference sequence). The CDR3 region is CSASGGADYNEQFF. The CDR3 region has the DNA TGCAGTGCTAGCGGCGGAGCAGACTACAATGAGCAGTTCTTC.

In this sample, this clonotype turned up a few times. The V gene is TRBV12-3 or TRBV12-4, the J gene TRBJ1-2, with no clear D. Trimming left V 2 bases short and J 8 bases short, with 9 bases between. The CDR3 has 12 residues. The DNA for the CDR3 is TGTGCCAGCAGTTTACTGGGAGAAGGCTACACCTTC. It is translated as CASSLLGEGYTF.

This clonotype appeared many times. The V and J genes are TRBV7-9 and TRBJ1-1; no firm D call. Germline V gene lookup returns CDR1 SEHNR and CDR2 FQNEAQ (reference sequence). CDR3 size: 12 residues. Trimming took off 5 bases at V and 5 bases at J, with 9 bases between the two ends. CDR3 bases: TGTGCCAGCAGCCCCGTTGAGACTGAAGCTTTCTTT. Translation: CASSPVETEAFF.

The rearrangement joins TRBV25-1 to TRBJ2-7, with 9 bases fitting TRBD1. V lost 4 bases, J lost 3 bases, and 7 bases stayed unmatched. The CDR3 totals 15 residues. CDR1 and CDR2 (germline): MGHDK, SYGVNS. The CDR3 loop is CASSATPGQGYEQYF. The DNA for the CDR3 is TGTGCCAGCAGTGCGACTCCGGGACAGGGCTACGAGCAGTACTTC.

This clonotype occurred many times. This chain joins TRBV20-1 and TRBJ2-1; D remains unclear. CDR3 length equals 15 residues. V was shortened by 3 bases and J by 2 bases, with 14 bases between the two germline ends. The germline V gene encodes CDR1 DFQATT and CDR2 SNEGSKA (reference sequence). The CDR3 nucleotides are TGCAGTGCTAGTAGGCCCGGGTTACCCTACAATGAGCAGTTCTTC. Its protein is CSASRPGLPYNEQFF.

This chain joins TRBV5-1 and TRBJ2-3; D perhaps matches TRBD2 (6 bases). Per germline, CDR1 SGHRS and CDR2 YFSETQ. The CDR3 covers 15 residues. Trimming left V 4 bases short and J 6 bases short, with 18 bases between. The CDR3 sequence: CASSPTRPGIDTQYF. CDR3 nucleotides: TGCGCCAGCAGCCCGACTAGGCCGGGGATCGATACGCAGTATTTT.

This clonotype was seen repeatedly, ten times or more. The rearrangement uses TRBV20-1 and TRBJ2-3; 13 nucleotides line up with TRBD2. Germline V CDR1 and CDR2: DFQATT, SNEGSKA (reference sequence). CDR3 length equals 17 residues. Trimming removed 6 bases from V and 4 bases from J; junction bases left unmatched: 13. The DNA of the CDR3 is TGCAGTGCACAAAGGACTAGCGGGAGCGGGGTTGCAGATACGCAGTATTTT. Its translation: CSAQRTSGSGVADTQYF.

This clonotype turned up a few times. V and J are TRBV29-1 and TRBJ1-1; D call uncertain. The V end lost 1 base, the J end lost 1 base, and 13 bases lay between the germline ends. Germline CDR1 reads SQVTM; CDR2 reads ANQGSEA. The CDR3 runs 15 residues. CDR3 residues: CSVEGEGGWNTEAFF. The CDR3 nucleotides are TGCAGCGTTGAAGGGGAGGGAGGCTGGAACACTGAAGCTTTCTTT.

This chain uses TRBV24-1 with TRBJ1-1; TRBD1 agrees at 9 bases. Germline V gives CDR1 KGHDR, CDR2 SFDVKD. The V gene end was trimmed by 5 bases and the J gene end by 1 base; junction bases not matched to a gene: 4. The CDR3 sequence is 15 residues long. CDR3 nucleotides: TGTGCCACCAGTGCGAGGGACAGGGAGAACACTGAAGCTTTCTTT. Its protein product is CATSARDRENTEAFF.

There are many counts of this clonotype. The chain couples TRBV5-4 to TRBJ2-5, with 9 bases matching TRBD2. From germline, CDR1 is SGHNT and CDR2 YYREEE (reference sequence). The J segment lost 4 bases and the V segment lost 2 bases, leaving 0 bases of the junction unmatched. The CDR3 length is 13 residues. The CDR3 region has the DNA TGTGCCAGCAGCTTAGCGGGAGGAGAGACCCAGTACTTC. This gives the protein CASSLAGGETQYF.